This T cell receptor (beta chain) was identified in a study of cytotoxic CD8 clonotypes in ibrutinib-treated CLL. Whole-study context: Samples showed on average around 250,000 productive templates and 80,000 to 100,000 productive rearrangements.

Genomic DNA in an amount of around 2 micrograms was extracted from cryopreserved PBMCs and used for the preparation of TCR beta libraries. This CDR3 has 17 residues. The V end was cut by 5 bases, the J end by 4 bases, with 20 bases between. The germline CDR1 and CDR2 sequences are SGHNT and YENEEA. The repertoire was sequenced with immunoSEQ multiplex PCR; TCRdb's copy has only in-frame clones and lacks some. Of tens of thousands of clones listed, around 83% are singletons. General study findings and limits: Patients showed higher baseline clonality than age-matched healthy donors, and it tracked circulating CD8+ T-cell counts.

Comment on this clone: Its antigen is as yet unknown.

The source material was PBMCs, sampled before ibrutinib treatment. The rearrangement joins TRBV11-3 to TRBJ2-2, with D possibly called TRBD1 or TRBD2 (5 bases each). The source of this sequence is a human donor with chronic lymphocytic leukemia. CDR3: CASSRDRLYMGTGELFF. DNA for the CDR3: TGTGCCAGCAGCCGGGACCGACTCTACATGGGCACCGGGGAGCTGTTTTTT.